This T cell receptor beta chain emerged from a study of OX40 agonist ivuxolimab in advanced cancers. Study-level information: One patient with hepatocellular carcinoma and two with cutaneous melanoma, three in all, had partial responses.

Study-wide points: CD4+ and CD8+ blood T cells expanded clonally by week 6 at 0.1 to 3.0 mg/kg. On average, CD8+ T cells had more expanded clones than CD4+.

Some clones are missing from TCRdb's copy, which holds only in-frame ones; the method was immunoSEQ multiplex PCR. The table has 45,000 to 60,000 clones, around 89% seen once. As regards this clone: What it recognizes is unknown.

Germline-derived CDR1 and CDR2 are SGDLS and YYNGEE. The V and J ends lost 0 bases and 6 bases respectively, with 1 base between them. This CDR3 spans 11 amino acids. The TCR sequence derives from an adult with an advanced solid tumor such as melanoma, head and neck, liver or kidney cancer. The chain couples TRBV9 to TRBJ2-1; D gene ambiguous. Sequences were derived from CD4+ or CD8+ T cells sorted from blood, sampled in a trial of the OX40 agonist ivuxolimab. The CDR3 nucleotides are TGTGCCAGCAGCGTAGCCAATGAGCAGTTCTTC. The encoded protein is CASSVANEQFF.